These 19 T cell receptor beta chains originate from one sample sequenced in a study of early T cells in non-severe SARS-CoV-2 infection. MiXCR was run by TCRdb on the 5' RACE reads, yielding one entry per CDR3 protein. Of about 20,000 distinct CDR3 sequences listed, around 5% were seen once; the top ten hold less than 6%. Sequenced sample: whole blood. Receptors were obtained from an adult who was a healthcare worker with PCR-confirmed SARS-CoV-2 infection or an uninfected control (not recorded which).

This clonotype was picked up many times. V gene TRBV4-3 combines with J gene TRBJ1-1; no definite D call. Between the trimmed V and J ends, which lost 0 bases and 1 base, there was a span of 9 bases. The CDR3 loop spans 15 amino acids. Germline lookup yields CDR1 LGHNA and CDR2 YSLEER. DNA for the CDR3: TGCGCCAGCAGCCAAGATTCGGCGAAGAACACTGAAGCTTTCTTT. It codes for CASSQDSAKNTEAFF.

This clonotype was recorded at least ten times. This chain uses TRBV19 with TRBJ2-1, with a weak D call TRBD2 (6 bases). Germline V gives CDR1 LNHDA, CDR2 SQIVND (reference sequence). V shed 5 bases and J shed 0 bases, with 11 bases lying between them. This CDR3 contains 15 residues. The CDR3: CASSAGTLSYNEQFF. For the CDR3, the DNA is TGTGCCAGTAGTGCGGGAACCCTCTCCTACAATGAGCAGTTCTTC.

The gene calls are TRBV24-1 and TRBJ2-3; the D gene is possibly TRBD2 (6 bases). Trimming stripped 0 bases from V and 0 bases from J, with 6 bases between. The germline V gene has CDR1 KGHDR and CDR2 SFDVKD. This CDR3 contains 15 residues. Here the CDR3 reads CATSDLGTSTDTQYF. CDR3 bases: TGTGCCACCAGTGATTTGGGGACTAGCACAGATACGCAGTATTTT.

This clonotype was seen repeatedly, ten times or more. V is TRBV12-3 or TRBV12-4 and J is TRBJ1-5; D is unclear. The CDR3 spans 14 residues. V was cut by 3 bases and J by 2 bases, with 8 bases left in between. Here the CDR3 DNA reads TGTGCCAGCAGTTTGGTGGAGGGCAATCAGCCCCAGCATTTT. This translates into CASSLVEGNQPQHF.

This clonotype was recorded a few times. The chain links TRBV7-9 to TRBJ2-1; D may be TRBD1 (6 bases). CDR3 length: 13 amino acids. Per germline, CDR1 SEHNR and CDR2 FQNEAQ (reference sequence). Deletions cut 1 base from V and 15 bases from J, with 16 bases between. CDR3 sequence reads: CASSLDRAGARFF. CDR3 bases: TGTGCCAGCAGCTTAGATAGGGCAGGGGCACGGTTCTTC.

This clonotype is labeled medium-sized (0.01 to 0.1%). The chain has TRBV4-1 and TRBJ2-7; 11 nucleotides line up with TRBD2. V was clipped by 1 base and J by 2 bases; unmatched bases: 1. The CDR3 contains 15 residues. Germline CDR1 and CDR2: MGHRA and YSYEKL. The CDR3 spells CASSQGLAGPYEQYF. CDR3 DNA: TGCGCCAGCAGCCAAGGACTAGCGGGGCCCTACGAGCAGTACTTC.

Sample share makes this clonotype medium-sized. This chain uses TRBV20-1 with TRBJ1-2; no clear D gene. The germline V gene has CDR1 DFQATT and CDR2 SNEGSKA (reference sequence). Trimming removed 1 base at V and 7 bases at J, with 7 bases between. The CDR3 consists of 11 residues. The CDR3 DNA reads as TGCAGTGCTAGAGCAGGTGCTGGCTACACCTTC. Protein: CSARAGAGYTF.

This clonotype was recorded a few times. The chain joins TRBV11-2 to TRBJ2-1; TRBD2 matches 11 bases. CDR3 length: 14 residues. Germline CDR1 reads SGHAT; CDR2 reads FQNNGV. V was clipped by 1 base and J by 10 bases; unmatched bases: 3. The CDR3 sequence: CASSLGLAGIEQFF. The CDR3 DNA follows: TGTGCCAGCAGCTTAGGACTAGCGGGGATCGAGCAGTTCTTC.

V gene TRBV29-1 combines with J gene TRBJ2-6; unclear D gene. The germline gives CDR1 SQVTM, CDR2 ANQGSEA. The CDR3 is 13 amino acids. V gave up 3 bases and J gave up 4 bases, with 7 bases separating them. This chain's CDR3 is CSVDGVGANVLTF. The CDR3 bases are TGCAGCGTTGATGGGGTCGGGGCCAACGTCCTGACTTTC.

In this sample, this clonotype turned up a few times. V usage is TRBV5-5 and J usage is TRBJ2-3; D is uncertain. Between the trimmed V and J ends, which lost 1 base and 1 base, there was a span of 4 bases. Germline V gives CDR1 SGHKS, CDR2 YYEKEE (reference sequence). This CDR3 has 13 residues. The CDR3: CASSLLRTDTQYF. The CDR3, as DNA: TGTGCCAGCAGCTTGTTACGCACAGATACGCAGTATTTT.

The V and J genes are TRBV9 and TRBJ1-4; maybe TRBD1 (6 bases). Germline V gives CDR1 SGDLS, CDR2 YYNGEE. This CDR3 is 17 amino acids long. V shed 4 bases and J shed 2 bases, with 18 bases lying between them. In DNA, the CDR3 is TGTGCCAGCAGCCCACACGCCCCCACAGGGACTAATGAAAAACTGTTTTTT. Translating gives CASSPHAPTGTNEKLFF.

This clonotype came up many times. J is TRBJ2-3 and V is TRBV6-6; 11 bases map to TRBD2. This CDR3 is built from 15 residues. V lost 5 bases, J lost 4 bases, and 5 bases stayed unmatched. The germline CDR1 and CDR2 sequences are MNHNY and SVGAGI (reference sequence). Written as DNA, the CDR3 is TGTGCCAGCAGTGGTCTAGCGGGAGGTTCAGATACGCAGTATTTT. This encodes CASSGLAGGSDTQYF.

This clonotype has at least ten counts. The chain recombines TRBV12-3 or TRBV12-4 with TRBJ1-4; 7 bases are shared with TRBD1. V shed 5 bases and J 8 bases; nucleotides not matched to a gene: 11. The CDR3 is 15 residues long. CDR3 nucleotides: TGTGCCAGCAGTCCTTTGGGGACAGCACAAGAAAAACTGTTTTTT. Translated: CASSPLGTAQEKLFF.

This clonotype was counted at least ten times. The chain couples TRBV29-1 to TRBJ1-4, with TRBD1 matching 9 bases. The V gene's germline CDR1 is SQVTM and CDR2 ANQGSEA. This CDR3 has 13 residues. V was pared by 4 bases and J by 8 bases, with 5 bases of the junction left unmatched. CDR3 in DNA: TGCAGCGTTGCGGGACAGGGAGACGAAAAACTGTTTTTT. Translating it yields CSVAGQGDEKLFF. Full variable domain (rest looked up from reference TRBV29-1 and TRBJ1-4): SAVISQKPSRDICQRGTSLTIQCQVDSQVTMMFWYRQQPGQSLTLIATANQGSEATYESGFVIDKFPISRPNLTFSTLTVSNMSPEDSSIYLCSVAGQGDEKLFFGSGTQLSVL.

This clonotype rates as medium-sized (0.01 to 0.1%). The chain recombines TRBV12-3 or TRBV12-4 with TRBJ2-5; 12 nucleotides line up with TRBD1. V lost 5 bases to trimming and J lost 0 bases; unmatched junction nucleotides: 25. The CDR3 loop spans 23 amino acids. DNA of the CDR3: TGTGCCAGCAGTCCCGGGACAGGGGGCTTCCGCTTCTTGATGGACTCAGACCAAGAGACCCAGTACTTC. Its protein is CASSPGTGGFRFLMDSDQETQYF.

This clonotype has ten or more counts. The V and J genes are TRBV28 and TRBJ2-7; D is possibly TRBD2 (6 bases). V lost 7 bases and J lost 2, with 12 bases in between. CDR3 length: 13 residues. Looked up from germline, CDR1 is MDHEN and CDR2 is SYDVKM. The chain's CDR3 is CASTGTWPYEQYF. CDR3 sequence (DNA): TGTGCCAGCACCGGGACTTGGCCCTACGAGCAGTACTTC.

The rearrangement uses TRBV12-3 or TRBV12-4 and TRBJ1-4; the D gene is possibly TRBD1 (5 bases). The length of the CDR3 is 17 residues. V was shortened by 6 bases and J by 0 bases, with 17 bases between the two germline ends. CDR3 sequence: CASRPDRHVATNEKLFF. CDR3 in DNA: TGTGCCAGCAGACCCGACAGACACGTTGCAACTAATGAAAAACTGTTTTTT.

This clonotype came up many times. The gene calls are TRBV11-2 and TRBJ2-1; D is possibly TRBD1 (5 bases). The CDR3 has 14 amino acids. CDR1 and CDR2 (germline): SGHAT, FQNNGV. V was clipped by 1 base and J by 9 bases, with 13 bases between them. CDR3 in DNA: TGTGCCAGCAGCTTAGCAGGGCCGCGAGGTGAGCAGTTCTTC. Amino acids: CASSLAGPRGEQFF.

Ten or more counts support this clonotype. V and J are TRBV20-1 and TRBJ1-3, with TRBD1 identical over 8 bases. CDR3 size: 16 residues. Germline CDR1 is DFQATT and CDR2 is SNEGSKA (reference sequence). Unmatched junction bases numbered 10, after V lost 3 bases and J lost 3 bases. CDR3 DNA: TGCAGTGCTAGGGACCCACGGACAGGGTTTGGAAACACCATATATTTT. The encoded protein is CSARDPRTGFGNTIYF.